This is a list of T cell receptor beta chains from one sample in a study of blood T cells in healthy people across ages. TCRdb reprocessed the 5' RACE reads with MiXCR, giving one entry per CDR3 protein. Found here are roughly 800,000 distinct CDR3 sequences, 55% to 75% of them singletons; the top ten hold 20% to 25%. Sequenced sample: blood. All receptors derive from a man under 40 in good health. Both conserved end residues are trimmed from each CDR3.

V	J	CDR3
TRBV6-5	TRBJ2-4	ASSRRQGREQY
TRBV30	TRBJ1-5	AWSPGQWNQPQH
TRBV2	TRBJ2-1	ASRAMVSGNEQF
TRBV6-2/TRBV6-3	TRBJ2-7	ASTPGGQGFYEQY
TRBV10-2	TRBJ2-3	ASNPSGGIPLDTQY
TRBV12-3/TRBV12-4	TRBJ2-3	ASRRGVRADTQY
TRBV10-3	TRBJ2-7	AISEFGGTAYEQY
TRBV12-3/TRBV12-4	TRBJ2-5	ATGGSGETQY
TRBV20-1	TRBJ1-1	SAPTGVRTEAF
TRBV13	TRBJ2-7	ASSPTGGAGEQY
TRBV29-1	TRBJ2-1	SVVEASGETQF
TRBV4-2	NA	ASSQRAVDEQY
TRBV5-1	TRBJ1-2	ASSFLAGADYGYT
TRBV10-3	TRBJ2-1	AISEYEGAYEQF
TRBV7-3	TRBJ2-1	ASSYSVSSYNEQF
TRBV29-1	TRBJ2-7	SVVTPGQAAYEQY
TRBV6-2/TRBV6-3	TRBJ2-7	ASSSIFKVNEQY
TRBV7-2	TRBJ2-5	ASSLVGGRPQETQY
TRBV2	TRBJ2-7	ASSDRGSYNEQY
TRBV10-3	TRBJ2-7	AISPNSGKSSYEQY
TRBV5-1	TRBJ2-3	ASASSDPRDTQY
TRBV12-5	TRBJ2-1	ASGPGTSGGAQEQF
TRBV28	TRBJ2-1	ASSSYSGRGRSEQF
TRBV20-1	TRBJ2-6	SARNPGANVLT
TRBV29-1	TRBJ1-2	SVGHSDGYT
TRBV4-1	TRBJ2-7	ASSHPIGTGGFISYEQY
TRBV20-1	TRBJ2-3	SARPGGDTQY
TRBV6-2/TRBV6-3	TRBJ2-1	ASSPPRAGARYNEQF
TRBV6-2/TRBV6-3	TRBJ2-7	ASSLGPGDEQY
TRBV7-9	TRBJ2-1	ASSRYRSGTTDNEQF
TRBV7-3	TRBJ2-7	ASSLSRDHEQY
TRBV27	TRBJ1-2	ASSLATDYYGYT